The entry below gives a single TCR beta chain sequence along with its context. The record originates from a study of early T cells in non-severe SARS-CoV-2 infection. MiXCR, run by TCRdb on the 5' RACE reads, gives a single entry per CDR3 protein. The sample has about 72,000 distinct CDR3 sequences, over 9.5% seen once. This specimen consisted of whole blood, obtained at baseline. The sequence was obtained from an adult who was a healthcare worker with PCR-confirmed SARS-CoV-2 infection or an uninfected control (not recorded which).

The CDR3 here is CASSIPGTGIGELFF. CDR3 in DNA: TGTGCCAGTAGTATTCCCGGGACAGGGATCGGGGAGCTGTTTTTT. V is TRBV19 and J is TRBJ2-2, with 9 bases matching TRBD1. The CDR3 is 15 amino acids. V was pared by 3 bases and J by 7 bases, with 6 bases of the junction left unmatched. Germline V gene data show CDR1 as LNHDA and CDR2 as SQIVND (reference sequence).